The clone carrying this TCR beta chain was seen a few times. Its specificity is unknown. This entry belongs to a study of vaccination and CD4 T cells after COVID-19. General observations from the study: Counts of SARS-CoV-2-reactive clonotypes had a median that went from around 21 to 38, a nonsignificant change.

From germline, CDR1 is SNHLY and CDR2 FYNNEI. V dropped 8 bases and J dropped 5 bases, with 15 bases sitting between them. The CDR3 runs 13 residues. MiXCR was run by TCRdb on the PCR reads, yielding one entry per CDR3 protein. The profile shows about 21,000 distinct CDR3 sequences, about three fifths of them singletons. Sample: CD4+ T cells from blood, taken before SARS-CoV-2 vaccination. J is TRBJ2-5 and V is TRBV2; possible D gene TRBD1, 6 bases. The TCR originated in a human donor who had recovered from COVID-19. The CDR3 here is CASQQGSGETQYF. DNA for the CDR3: TGTGCCAGCCAGCAGGGGAGTGGGGAGACCCAGTACTTC.